A selection of T cell receptor beta chains follows, all from one sample in a study of OX40 agonist ivuxolimab in advanced cancers. Libraries were prepared by immunoSEQ multiplex PCR; TCRdb keeps only in-frame clonotypes and omits some of them. There are more than 55,000 clones in the sample; over 90% occur only once, and roughly 13% lies in the top ten. This specimen was CD4+ or CD8+ T cells sorted from blood, taken in a trial of the OX40 agonist ivuxolimab. These receptors were obtained from an adult with an advanced solid tumor such as melanoma, head and neck, liver or kidney cancer. Each CDR3 is given with its conserved first and last residue. A D gene is named only where the DNA matches it firmly. Clone size is given for some rows only: seen once, a few or many times, or a class if the clone is expanded.

abundance	v_gene	j_gene	d_gene	CDR3aa	CDR3nt
.	TRBV13	TRBJ1-3	.	CASSYISGNTIYF	TGTGCCAGCAGCTATATTTCTGGAAACACCATATATTTT
once	TRBV5-1	TRBJ1-1	.	CASSLGLNTEALF	TGCGCCAGCAGCTTAGGGTTGAATACTGAAGCTCTCTTT
.	TRBV18	TRBJ1-2	.	CASSLEGRGGGYTF	TGTGCCAGCTCACTCGAAGGCAGGGGCGGTGGCTACACCTTC
.	TRBV9	TRBJ2-1	.	CASSAGGNEQFF	TGTGCCAGCAGCGCCGGAGGGAATGAGCAGTTCTTC
.	TRBV10-3	TRBJ2-7	TRBD1	CAISEDRTGGFHEQYF	TGTGCCATCAGTGAGGATAGGACAGGGGGCTTCCACGAGCAGTACTTC
.	TRBV9	TRBJ2-7	.	CASSVGPDSSYEQYF	TGTGCCAGCAGCGTGGGGCCGGACAGCTCCTACGAGCAGTACTTC
.	TRBV19	TRBJ2-3	.	CASSITVGDTQYF	TGTGCCAGTAGTATAACAGTGGGGGATACGCAGTATTTT
.	TRBV7-8	TRBJ1-2	.	CASSSGTTHALFYGYTF	TGTGCCAGCAGCTCCGGGACAACCCATGCCCTATTCTATGGCTACACCTTC
.	TRBV4-1	TRBJ1-5	.	CASSQTNNQPQHF	TGCGCCAGCAGCCAGACTAACAATCAGCCCCAGCATTTT
.	TRBV9	TRBJ1-6	.	CASSVGDLRYNSPLHF	TGTGCCAGCAGCGTAGGGGACCTACGCTATAATTCACCCCTCCACTTT
.	TRBV29-1	TRBJ1-2	.	CSVEDLHGYTF	TGCAGCGTTGAAGATCTTCATGGCTACACCTTC
once	TRBV10-2	TRBJ2-7	.	CASSESNEQYF	TGCGCCAGCAGTGAGTCCAACGAGCAGTACTTC
.	TRBV7-9	TRBJ1-1	.	CASSNGGEAFF	TGTGCCAGCAGCAACGGGGGGGAGGCTTTCTTT
.	TRBV19	TRBJ2-2	.	CASSIDSLTGELFF	TGTGCCAGTAGTATTGACTCGCTCACCGGGGAGCTGTTTTTT
.	TRBV15	TRBJ2-7	TRBD1	CATSPRDSSYEQYF	TGTGCCACCAGCCCCCGGGACAGTTCCTACGAGCAGTACTTC
.	TRBV7-9	TRBJ2-2	TRBD1	CASSSSQGADGELFF	TGTGCCAGCAGCTCCAGTCAGGGGGCCGACGGGGAGCTGTTTTTT
.	TRBV7-8	TRBJ2-2	TRBD1	CASSLVPGTGGTGELFF	TGTGCCAGCAGCTTAGTACCTGGGACAGGGGGGACCGGGGAGCTGTTTTTT
.	TRBV6-5	TRBJ1-1	.	CASSYSGGVGAFF	TGTGCCAGCAGTTACTCCGGGGGGGTGGGAGCTTTCTTT
.	TRBV19	TRBJ1-1	.	CASMPGGAGDTEAFF	TGTGCCAGTATGCCGGGGGGAGCAGGGGACACTGAAGCTTTCTTT
.	TRBV5-1	TRBJ2-7	TRBD2	CASSLGLAGLSYEQYF	TGCGCCAGCAGCCTGGGACTAGCGGGCCTCTCCTACGAGCAGTACTTC
.	TRBV6-5	TRBJ1-5	TRBD1	CASSSTGAGQPQHF	TGTGCCAGCAGTTCGACAGGGGCGGGCCAGCCCCAGCATTTT
.	TRBV11-1	TRBJ1-4	.	CASSLEWGSAEKLFF	TGTGCCAGCAGCTTAGAGTGGGGATCGGCTGAAAAACTGTTTTTT
.	TRBV27	TRBJ1-4	.	CASSSRTVEKLFF	TGTGCCAGCAGTTCAAGAACTGTGGAAAAACTGTTTTTT
.	TRBV4-1	TRBJ2-7	.	CASSQLIGASYEQYF	TGCGCCAGCAGCCAATTGATAGGGGCCTCCTACGAGCAGTACTTC
.	TRBV6-6	TRBJ2-1	.	CASSLPGPHNEQFF	TGTGCCAGCAGTTTACCTGGACCCCACAATGAGCAGTTCTTC
.	TRBV5-6	TRBJ1-1	.	CASSLAADTEAFF	TGTGCCAGCAGCTTAGCGGCAGACACTGAAGCTTTCTTT
once	TRBV23-1	TRBJ2-3	TRBD1	CASSQATRDRGFTTDTQYF	TGCGCCAGCAGTCAAGCCACCCGGGACAGGGGGTTTACGACAGATACGCAGTATTTT
.	TRBV4-1	TRBJ1-1	.	CASSQTGTGNTEAFF	TGCGCCAGCAGCCAAACCGGGACGGGGAACACTGAAGCTTTCTTT
.	TRBV27	TRBJ1-2	.	CASSLLREGEGIYGYTF	TGTGCCAGCAGCCTTCTACGTGAGGGAGAGGGGATCTATGGCTACACCTTC
.	TRBV4-3	TRBJ1-2	TRBD1	CASSQDLRSRDSYGYTF	TGCGCCAGCAGCCAAGATCTTAGGAGCCGGGACAGCTATGGCTACACCTTC
.	TRBV19	TRBJ2-7	TRBD2	CASNMGLADYEQYF	TGTGCCAGTAATATGGGACTAGCGGATTACGAGCAGTACTTC
.	TRBV7-3	TRBJ2-3	TRBD1	CASSPQGGPSTDTQYF	TGTGCCAGCAGCCCACAGGGGGGCCCTAGCACAGATACGCAGTATTTT
.	TRBV9	TRBJ2-4	TRBD2	CASSGSGGVHIQYF	TGTGCCAGCAGCGGAAGCGGGGGGGTGCACATTCAGTACTTC
.	TRBV4-1	TRBJ2-7	.	CASSPKALQTPYEQYF	TGCGCCAGCAGCCCCAAAGCCCTGCAAACCCCCTACGAGCAGTACTTC
.	TRBV5-1	TRBJ2-2	.	CASSLAGDGELFF	TGCGCCAGCAGCTTGGCAGGTGACGGGGAGCTGTTTTTT
once	TRBV7-9	TRBJ2-7	TRBD2	CASSLAGGLVEQYF	TGTGCCAGCAGCTTAGCGGGAGGGCTTGTCGAGCAGTACTTC
.	TRBV19	TRBJ2-7	.	CASSKVLQSYEQYF	TGTGCCAGTAGTAAGGTGTTACAGAGCTACGAGCAGTACTTC
.	TRBV7-3	TRBJ2-1	.	CASSLFGMTYNEQFF	TGTGCCAGCAGCTTGTTCGGAATGACCTACAATGAGCAGTTCTTC
.	TRBV15	TRBJ2-7	.	CATSRTGSYEQYF	TGTGCCACCAGCAGAACAGGGTCCTACGAGCAGTACTTC
.	TRBV5-8	TRBJ1-2	.	CASSCTGCYGYTF	TGTGCCAGCAGCTGCACAGGGTGCTATGGCTACACCTTC
.	TRBV6-5	TRBJ2-6	.	CASSYGGSGANVLTF	TGTGCCAGCAGTTACGGGGGCTCTGGGGCCAACGTCCTGACTTTC
.	TRBV5-1	TRBJ2-1	.	CASSPDYRPPSYNEQFF	TGCGCCAGCAGCCCCGATTACCGACCCCCCTCCTACAATGAGCAGTTCTTC
.	TRBV4-3	TRBJ2-7	.	CASSQAGPSSYEQYF	TGCGCCAGCAGCCAAGCGGGTCCCAGCTCCTACGAGCAGTACTTC
.	TRBV6-5	TRBJ2-2	.	CASSPGPRHGELFF	TGTGCCAGCAGCCCGGGACCCAGACACGGGGAGCTGTTTTTT
.	TRBV12-5	TRBJ1-2	.	CASGPPDGYTF	TGTGCTAGTGGTCCCCCCGATGGCTACACCTTC
.	TRBV7-2	TRBJ2-3	.	CASSSYQSTDTQYF	TGTGCCAGCAGCTCATACCAAAGCACAGATACGCAGTATTTT
.	TRBV7-6	TRBJ2-7	TRBD1	CASSLTGGMDEQYF	TGTGCCAGCAGCTTAACAGGGGGCATGGACGAGCAGTACTTC
.	TRBV10-3	TRBJ2-7	.	CAISESPPPISSYEQYF	TGTGCCATCAGTGAGTCCCCTCCGCCGATAAGCTCCTACGAGCAGTACTTC
.	TRBV29-1	TRBJ2-7	TRBD1	CSVIRQGAPSYEQYF	TGCAGCGTGATAAGACAGGGGGCGCCCAGCTACGAGCAGTACTTC
.	TRBV5-1	TRBJ2-5	.	CASSLDLGLQETQYF	TGCGCCAGCAGCTTGGATTTGGGACTTCAAGAGACCCAGTACTTC
.	TRBV7-9	TRBJ2-3	.	CASSLYVWELYF	TGTGCCAGCAGCTTGTATGTATGGGAGCTGTATTTT
.	TRBV5-5	TRBJ2-2	.	CASSDNTGFPGELFF	TGTGCCAGCAGCGACAACACAGGTTTCCCCGGGGAGCTGTTTTTT
.	TRBV9	TRBJ1-1	TRBD1	CASSGTGDTEAFF	TGTGCCAGCAGCGGCACAGGGGATACTGAAGCTTTCTTT
.	TRBV9	TRBJ2-2	TRBD2	CASSVAGLAGNTGELFF	TGTGCCAGCAGCGTAGCGGGTCTAGCGGGAAACACCGGGGAGCTGTTTTTT
once	TRBV5-1	TRBJ2-1	.	CASSLYPGGPSYNEQFF	TGCGCCAGCAGCTTGTATCCGGGGGGCCCAAGTTACAATGAGCAGTTCTTC